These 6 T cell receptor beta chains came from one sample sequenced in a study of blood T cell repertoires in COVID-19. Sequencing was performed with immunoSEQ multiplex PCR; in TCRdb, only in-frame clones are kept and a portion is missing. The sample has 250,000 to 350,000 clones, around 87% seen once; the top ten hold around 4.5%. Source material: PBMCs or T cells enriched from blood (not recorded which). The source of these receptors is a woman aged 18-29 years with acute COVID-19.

CDR3: CASSFRDRGPHGYTF. The CDR3 DNA reads as TGTGCCAGCAGCTTCCGGGACAGGGGGCCTCATGGCTACACCTTC. J is TRBJ1-2 and V is TRBV7-2, with 12 bases that match TRBD1. Germline assignment: CDR1 SGHTA and CDR2 FQGNSA. The CDR3 loop spans 15 amino acids. J lost 6 bases, V lost 3 bases, and 5 bases had no gene match.

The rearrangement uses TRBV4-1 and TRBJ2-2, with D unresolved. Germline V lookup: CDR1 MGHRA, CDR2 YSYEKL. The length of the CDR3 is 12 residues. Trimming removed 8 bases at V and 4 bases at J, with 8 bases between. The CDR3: CASLAGTGELFF. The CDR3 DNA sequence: TGCGCCAGCCTGGCAGGCACCGGGGAGCTGTTTTTT.

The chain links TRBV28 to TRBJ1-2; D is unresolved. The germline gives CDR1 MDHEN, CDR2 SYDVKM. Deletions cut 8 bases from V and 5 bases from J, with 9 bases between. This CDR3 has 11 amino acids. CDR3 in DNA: TGTGCCAGCCGAGATTGGTATGGCTACACCTTC. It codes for CASRDWYGYTF.

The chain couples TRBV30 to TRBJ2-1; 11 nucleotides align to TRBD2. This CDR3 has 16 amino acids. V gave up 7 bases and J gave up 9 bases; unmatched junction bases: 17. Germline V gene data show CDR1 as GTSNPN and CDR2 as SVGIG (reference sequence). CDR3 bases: TGTGCCTTTCTCTACTTTAGCGGGAGGGCCCGGGGTGAGCAGTTCTTC. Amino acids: CAFLYFSGRARGEQFF.

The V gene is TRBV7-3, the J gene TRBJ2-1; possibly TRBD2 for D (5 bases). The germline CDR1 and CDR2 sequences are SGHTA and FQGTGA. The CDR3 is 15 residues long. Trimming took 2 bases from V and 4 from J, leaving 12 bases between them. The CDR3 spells CASSLGASMYNEQFF. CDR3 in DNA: TGTGCCAGCAGCTTAGGCGCTAGCATGTACAATGAGCAGTTCTTC.

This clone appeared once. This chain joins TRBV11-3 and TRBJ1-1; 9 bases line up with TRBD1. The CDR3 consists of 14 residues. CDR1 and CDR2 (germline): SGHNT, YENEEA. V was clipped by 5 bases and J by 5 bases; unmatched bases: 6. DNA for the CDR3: TGTGCCAGCAGCCGGACAGGGGATGGGACTGAAGCTTTCTTT. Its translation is CASSRTGDGTEAFF.